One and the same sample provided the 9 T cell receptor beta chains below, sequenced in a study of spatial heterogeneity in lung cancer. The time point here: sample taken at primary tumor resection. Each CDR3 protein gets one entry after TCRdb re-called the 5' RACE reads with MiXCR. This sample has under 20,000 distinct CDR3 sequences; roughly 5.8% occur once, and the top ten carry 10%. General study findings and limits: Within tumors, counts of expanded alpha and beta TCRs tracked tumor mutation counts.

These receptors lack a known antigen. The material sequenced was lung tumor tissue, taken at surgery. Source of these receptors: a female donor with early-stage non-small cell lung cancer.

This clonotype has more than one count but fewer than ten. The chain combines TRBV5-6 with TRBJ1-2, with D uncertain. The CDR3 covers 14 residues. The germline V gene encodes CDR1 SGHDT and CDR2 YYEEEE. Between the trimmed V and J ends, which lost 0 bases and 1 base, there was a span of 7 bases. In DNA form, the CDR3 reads TGTGCCAGCAGCTTGGTTGACAATAACTATGGCTACACCTTC. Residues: CASSLVDNNYGYTF.

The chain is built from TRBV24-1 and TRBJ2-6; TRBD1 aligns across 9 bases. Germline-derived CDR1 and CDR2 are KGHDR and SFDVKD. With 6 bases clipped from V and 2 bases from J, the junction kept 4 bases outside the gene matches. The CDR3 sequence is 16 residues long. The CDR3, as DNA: TGTGCCACCAGTTCCGGGACAGGGACTGGGGCCAACGTCCTGACTTTC. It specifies CATSSGTGTGANVLTF.

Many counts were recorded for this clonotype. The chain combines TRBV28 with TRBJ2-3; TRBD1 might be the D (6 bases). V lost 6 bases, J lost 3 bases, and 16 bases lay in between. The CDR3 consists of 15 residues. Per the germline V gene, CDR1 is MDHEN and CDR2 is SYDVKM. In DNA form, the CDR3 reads TGTGCCAGCAGCGTACAGGGAGTTGCTACAGATACGCAGTATTTT. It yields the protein CASSVQGVATDTQYF.

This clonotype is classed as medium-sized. CDR3 region: CASSQVLLHSANTGELFF. CDR3 nucleotides: TGTGCCAGCAGCCAAGTTTTACTGCATTCCGCGAACACCGGGGAGCTGTTTTTT. V usage is TRBV4-2 and J usage is TRBJ2-2; D gene unclear. The CDR3 is 18 amino acids. Germline CDR1 LGHNA, CDR2 YNFKEQ. V was pared by 1 base and J by 0 bases, with 15 bases between.

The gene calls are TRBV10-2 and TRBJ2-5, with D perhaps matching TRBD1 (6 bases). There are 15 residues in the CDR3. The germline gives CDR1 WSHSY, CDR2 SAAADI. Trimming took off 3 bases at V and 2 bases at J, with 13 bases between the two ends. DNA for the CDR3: TGCGCCAGCAGTGATGTCAGGGGAACTCAAGAGACCCAGTACTTC. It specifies CASSDVRGTQETQYF.

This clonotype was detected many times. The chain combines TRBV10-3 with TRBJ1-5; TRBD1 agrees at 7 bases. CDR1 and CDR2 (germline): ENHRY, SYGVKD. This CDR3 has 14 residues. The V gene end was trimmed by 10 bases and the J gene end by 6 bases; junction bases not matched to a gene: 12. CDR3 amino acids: CASTPGTDSQPQHF. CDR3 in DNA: TGTGCCAGTACCCCCGGGACAGATTCTCAGCCCCAGCATTTT.

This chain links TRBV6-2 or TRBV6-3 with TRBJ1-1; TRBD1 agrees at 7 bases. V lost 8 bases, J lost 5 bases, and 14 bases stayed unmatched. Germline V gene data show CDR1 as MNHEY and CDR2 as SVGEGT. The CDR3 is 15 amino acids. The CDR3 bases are TGTGCCAGCCGGGGACAGCTAAGGAGTAAAACTGAAGCTTTCTTT. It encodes CASRGQLRSKTEAFF.

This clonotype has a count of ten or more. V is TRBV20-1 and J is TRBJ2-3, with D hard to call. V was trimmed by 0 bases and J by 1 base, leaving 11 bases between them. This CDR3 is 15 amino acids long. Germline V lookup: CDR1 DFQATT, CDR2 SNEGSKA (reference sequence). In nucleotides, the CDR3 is TGCAGTGCTAGAGACGCCAAGAGTGGCACAGATACGCAGTATTTT. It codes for CSARDAKSGTDTQYF.

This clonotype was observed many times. CDR3 in amino acids: CASSEARDSLNHQPQHF. DNA for the CDR3: TGTGCCAGCAGTGAAGCGCGGGACAGTCTCAACCATCAGCCCCAGCATTTT. The chain links TRBV2 to TRBJ1-5, with 7 bases aligning to TRBD1. V was pared by 0 bases and J by 5 bases, with 10 bases of the junction left unmatched. This CDR3 is built from 17 residues. Per germline, CDR1 SNHLY and CDR2 FYNNEI. Using reference TRBV2 and TRBJ1-5 for the parts outside the CDR3, the full variable domain is EPEVTQTPSHQVTQMGQEVILRCVPISNHLYFYWYRQILGQKVEFLVSFYNNEISEKSEIFDDQFSVERPDGSNFTLKIRSTKLEDSAMYFCASSEARDSLNHQPQHFGDGTRLSIL.